A single sample is the source of the 5 T cell receptor beta chains below, sequenced in a study of cytomegalovirus exposure and HLA in healthy donors. PCR used 60 Vbeta primers and 13 Jbeta primers. Repertoires were generated with immunoSEQ multiplex PCR, while TCRdb's copy carries only in-frame clones and drops some. The sample lists approximately 120,000 clones; approximately 72% were seen once. Sequencing used PBMCs. Receptors were obtained from a woman between 45 and 60 years old in good health and CMV-seropositive.

The chain couples TRBV27 to TRBJ2-7; 7 bases agree with TRBD1. The CDR3 covers 12 residues. Germline-derived CDR1 and CDR2 are MNHEY and SMNVEV (reference sequence). Unmatched junction bases numbered 8, after V lost 5 bases and J lost 10 bases. For the CDR3, the DNA is TGTGCCAGCAGTCCACTCACAGGGGCTCAGTACTTC. This translates into CASSPLTGAQYF.

The V gene is TRBV19, the J gene TRBJ2-3; 11 nucleotides line up with TRBD2. This CDR3 comprises 14 residues. CDR1 and CDR2 (germline): LNHDA, SQIVND (reference sequence). J lost 3 bases, V lost 10 bases, and 6 bases had no gene match. CDR3 sequence: CATQGLADTDTQYF. In DNA, the CDR3 is TGTGCCACCCAGGGACTAGCGGATACAGATACGCAGTATTTT.

V is TRBV10-1 and J is TRBJ1-4; the D gene is possibly TRBD1 (6 bases). Germline V gene sequence: CDR1 WNHNN, CDR2 SYGVQD (reference sequence). CDR3 length equals 15 residues. Deletions cut 6 bases from V and 8 bases from J, with 19 bases between. The CDR3 sequence is CASRANREFCEKLFF. The CDR3 nucleotides read TGCGCCAGCAGGGCCAACAGGGAGTTTTGCGAAAAACTGTTTTTT.

The chain recombines TRBV19 with TRBJ2-1, with a weak D call TRBD2 (5 bases). V lost 3 bases, J lost 5 bases, and 8 bases lay in between. The CDR3 has 13 amino acids. Looked up from germline, CDR1 is LNHDA and CDR2 is SQIVND (reference sequence). In DNA form, the CDR3 reads TGTGCCAGTAGTATCAGCGGAAACAATGAGCAGTTCTTC. This sequence encodes CASSISGNNEQFF.

V is TRBV11-2 and J is TRBJ2-7, with 10 bases aligning to TRBD2. The germline CDR1 and CDR2 sequences are SGHAT and FQNNGV. The CDR3 loop spans 15 amino acids. The ends lost 3 bases at V and 4 bases at J; junction bases unmatched: 6. CDR3 DNA sequence: TGTGCCAGCAGCTTCCGGACTAGCGGAACTTACGAGCAGTACTTC. This sequence encodes CASSFRTSGTYEQYF.